The sequence of this TCR beta chain was determined in a study of blood T cell repertoires in COVID-19. Study overall: Whether acute or convalescent, the COVID-19 samples came from the United States, Italy and Spain. T cells, B-cell-depleted T cells, or PBMCs provided the cDNA or gDNA that served as material.

In the study's own analysis: Amplified reference gene primers provided the basis for estimating nucleated cell counts. Generated by immunoSEQ multiplex PCR, the TCRdb table keeps only in-frame clones and is missing some. From that table come the V and J calls and clone size; the DNA was used to work out D and trimming. The top ten clones hold under 3.5% of a sample with 220,000 or so clones, roughly 81% of them seen once. The specimen sequenced was peripheral blood. The receptor comes from a man aged 50 to 60 who had recovered from COVID-19.

The CDR3 DNA is TGCGCCAGCAGCTTGGCCTCAGCGGGGGCCACCTACGAGCAGTACTTC. Its translation: CASSLASAGATYEQYF. The chain uses TRBV5-1 and TRBJ2-7; 8 bases align to TRBD2. CDR1 is SGHRS, CDR2 YFSETQ, per germline. After removal of 0 bases from V and 2 bases from J, the junction contained 7 bases not matched to a gene. The CDR3 runs 16 residues.